What follows describes a single TCR beta chain. This specimen comes from a study of blood T cell repertoires in COVID-19. Germline-derived CDR1 and CDR2 are LGHNA and YNFKEQ. The CDR3 length is 14 residues. Trimming left V 3 bases short and J 7 bases short, with 15 bases between. Clones were read by immunoSEQ multiplex PCR, and TCRdb kept only the in-frame ones, dropping some. The sample shows around 98,000 clones, approximately 84% of them seen only once. Sequenced sample: peripheral blood. The genes are TRBV4-2 and TRBJ1-2; D is unresolved. The TCR was taken from a woman between 55 and 75 years old with acute or convalescent COVID-19. The CDR3, as DNA: TGTGCCAGCAGCCAGGCCAACAGAATCTCTGGCTACACCTTC. As protein: CASSQANRISGYTF.